This TCR beta chain stems from a study of CD8+ T cells in alopecia areata (dated by TCRdb to 2016 to 2019). Background on the whole study: Treated patients were enrolled in an open-label pilot trial of oral tofacitinib, 5 to 10 mg twice daily, for moderate-to-severe alopecia areata. Tofacitinib was given for 6 to 18 months, followed by 6 months of follow-up off drug to assess delayed response and recurrence. The SALT score, which quantifies the percentage of affected scalp surface area, was used to measure disease severity in treated patients. In both human patients and the C3H/HeJ mouse model, the study applied high-throughput TCRbeta sequencing to look at T cell clonal expansion in alopecia areata. In humans, TCRbeta sequencing was performed on scalp tissue and on sorted CD4+ and CD8+ peripheral blood T cells from healthy controls and from patients with patchy or totalis/universalis alopecia areata. Biopsies were taken from tofacitinib-treated patients at baseline and again at 4 and 24 weeks into treatment, and several of those patients also had a later scalp biopsy. Clonality in the scalp was compared among normal scalp (n=4), patchy alopecia areata scalp (n=8), and alopecia totalis/universalis scalp (n=8). RNA was extracted with the PAXgene miRNA kit for fixed scalp, the miRNeasy kit for PBMCs, and the RNeasy kit for mouse skin. immunoSEQ multiplex PCR using 35 Vbeta forward primers and 13 Jbeta reverse primers was used to amplify TCRbeta CDR3 regions. What the work shows at the level of the full study, not this receptor alone: With tofacitinib, both scalp clonality and the number of expanded CD8+ clones among the top 100 scalp clones went down significantly. Many expanded lesional clones were found to persist in scalp and blood during tofacitinib treatment, and relapse after treatment cessation may be partly explained by this persistence. Compared with normal scalp, lesional scalp, particularly in alopecia totalis/universalis, had higher clonality and more expanded CD8+ clones, which suggests antigenic drive. Scalp TCR repertoire analysis is complicated because resident alphabeta T cells in normal human skin are also sequenced, whereas mouse skin is dominated by gammadelta T cells. Compared with mice, TCR sequences shared between patients were less clear, possibly partly because of HLA diversity across the patient population. Because the treated cohort was small and included a single nonresponder, larger studies are needed to assess links between baseline CD8+ expansion and response.

What the time point label conveys for this sample: roughly 24 weeks on oral tofacitinib. Per the publication, the treatment or condition label means: oral pan-JAK inhibitor, 5-10 mg twice daily. From alopecia areata patients, peripheral blood was collected along with lesional scalp punch biopsies. PBMCs were isolated by density centrifugation and stained for CD3, CD4 and CD8, and CD4+ and CD8+ T cells were sorted on a FACSAria. The germline V gene specifies MNHEY as CDR1 and SVGAGI as CDR2. Trimming removed 1 base from V and 4 bases from J, leaving 10 bases between the germline ends. The CDR3 spans 14 residues, from the cysteine through the phenylalanine. The DNA shown is the 42-base CDR3, in frame from base 1. As to this clone: The specificity of this receptor is unknown. It has no much larger one-base neighbor in the sample; base qualities were not kept.

The library was made by the immunoSEQ multiplex PCR assay. To provide template for TCR sequencing, every sample had RNA extracted and reverse transcribed into cDNA. SuperScript III was used to make first-strand cDNA, primed with a 2:1 mix of oligo-dT and random hexamers. A synthetic immune receptor repertoire was used to gauge amplification bias, and whatever bias remained was removed computationally. Concerning the study's data processing: After raw reads were preprocessed to remove errors, the CDR3 was defined following IMGT conventions as running from the conserved cysteine to phenylalanine. Clonality was computed by normalizing Shannon entropy by log2 of the number of productive unique TCRs and subtracting the result from 1. Whether scalp clones were CD4 or CD8 was inferred by matching scalp TCRbeta sequences against CD4 and CD8 repertoires sorted from blood. TCRdb re-hosts the immuneACCESS table, in-frame sequences only. Its copies lack some clones; in the studies checked, an unresolved V gene accounts for under half of them, and the cause for the rest is not known. V and J calls and clone size are as listed in that table; D and trimming were resolved from the DNA. The sample table holds fewer than 110,000 clones, of which 84% were seen once. The ten top clones hold over 20% of the sample.

The sequence derives from a human donor with alopecia areata. This receptor chain uses TRBV6-5 and TRBJ1-1; TRBD1 is a weak D gene call, 5 bases matching. Sample: CD8+ T cells sorted from blood, taken at week 24, from a patient treated with tofacitinib. The CDR3 amino acid sequence is: CASSYLDITTEAFF. The DNA sequence is as follows: TGTGCCAGCAGTTACTTGGACATTACCACTGAAGCTTTCTTT.